A single sample gave rise to the 21 T cell receptor beta chains below, sequenced in a study of blood T cell repertoires in COVID-19. Sequenced by immunoSEQ multiplex PCR; TCRdb stores in-frame clones only, minus some. The sample records a few hundred thousand clones, 90% being singletons. The material sequenced was peripheral blood. These receptors all come from a woman aged 25 to 39 with COVID-19, enrolled during active disease.

The J gene is TRBJ1-2, the V gene TRBV3-1 (or the pseudogene TRBV3-2); 7 bases map to TRBD1. This CDR3 has 15 amino acids. J gave up 4 bases and V 3 bases, and 8 bases lay outside the gene matches. Germline CDR1 reads LGHDT; CDR2 reads YNNKEL (reference sequence). The chain's CDR3 is CASSHEGGAVYGYTF. The DNA for the CDR3 is TGTGCCAGCAGCCATGAAGGGGGCGCGGTCTATGGCTACACCTTC.

The chain is built from TRBV19 and TRBJ2-7; TRBD1 agrees at 9 bases. The germline CDR1 and CDR2 sequences are LNHDA and SQIVND (reference sequence). J gave up 3 bases and V 5 bases, and 5 bases lay outside the gene matches. The CDR3 loop spans 14 amino acids. For the CDR3, the DNA is TGTGCCAGTAGTTCCCCGACAGGGGGCTACGAGCAGTACTTC. Translating gives CASSSPTGGYEQYF. The whole variable domain, remainder taken from reference TRBV19 and TRBJ2-7, is DGGITQSPKYLFRKEGQNVTLSCEQNLNHDAMYWYRQDPGQGLRLIYYSQIVNDFQKGDIAEGYSVSREKKESFPLTVTSAQKNPTAFYLCASSSPTGGYEQYFGPGTRLTVT.

This clone came up a few times. The CDR3 sequence: CASSIVDRLHRQHF. The CDR3 nucleotides read TGTGCCAGTAGTATTGTTGACAGGCTTCATCGCCAGCATTTT. The J gene is TRBJ1-5, the V gene TRBV19; D is possibly TRBD1 (6 bases). The V gene's germline CDR1 is LNHDA and CDR2 SQIVND (reference sequence). Trimming left V 3 bases short and J 12 bases short, with 18 bases between. The CDR3 extends over 14 amino acids.

This sequence joins TRBV4-2 and TRBJ1-2; 9 bases are shared with TRBD1. There are 15 residues in the CDR3. Germline trimming cut 3 bases from V and 0 bases from J; bases unmatched to any gene: 2. Germline V gene sequence: CDR1 LGHNA, CDR2 YNFKEQ. The CDR3 DNA sequence: TGTGCCAGCAGCCAGGACAGGGGAGCTAACTATGGCTACACCTTC. This codes for CASSQDRGANYGYTF.

The CDR3 spells CASSLTKGQYPGNTIYF. The CDR3 nucleotides read TGTGCCAGCAGCTTAACGAAGGGACAGTACCCTGGAAACACCATATATTTT. The genes are TRBV7-3 and TRBJ1-3; 7 bases line up with TRBD1. Germline trimming cut 0 bases from V and 2 bases from J; bases unmatched to any gene: 7. This CDR3 has 17 amino acids. CDR1 is SGHTA, CDR2 FQGTGA, per germline.

The V call is TRBV2, the J call TRBJ2-7; 11 bases map to TRBD2. In germline, CDR1 is SNHLY, CDR2 FYNNEI. After removal of 6 bases from V and 3 bases from J, the junction contained 4 bases not matched to a gene. The length of the CDR3 is 14 residues. For the CDR3, the DNA is TGTGCCAGCAGAATAGCGGGAGGGCTCTACGAGCAGTACTTC. Its protein is CASRIAGGLYEQYF.

This clone was recorded a few times. The chain couples TRBV28 to TRBJ1-4; 8 positions match TRBD1. This CDR3 has 14 amino acids. Per germline, CDR1 MDHEN and CDR2 SYDVKM. V trimming: 8 bases; J trimming: 3 bases; junction bases outside the gene matches: 5. The CDR3 loop is CASETGGANEKLFF. CDR3 coding DNA: TGTGCCAGCGAAACAGGGGGGGCTAATGAAAAACTGTTTTTT.

CDR3: CASAGLGYNEQFF. In DNA form, the CDR3 reads TGTGCCAGCGCGGGCTTGGGCTACAATGAGCAGTTCTTC. This rearrangement joins TRBV5-6 to TRBJ2-1, with D possibly being TRBD2 (5 bases). V lost 7 bases and J 3 bases, leaving 11 bases between the germline ends. This CDR3 is 13 amino acids long. The germline V gene encodes CDR1 SGHDT and CDR2 YYEEEE.

This clone occurred once. In the same sample, other DNA sequences code for this CDR3. The rearrangement uses TRBV4-1 and TRBJ2-1, with 9 positions matching TRBD2. The length of the CDR3 is 15 residues. The germline CDR1 and CDR2 sequences are MGHRA and YSYEKL. The J segment lost 3 bases and the V segment lost 4 bases, leaving 4 bases of the junction unmatched. The CDR3 nucleotides read TGCGCCAGCAGCCCCGGACTAGCGAACTACAATGAGCAGTTCTTC. It encodes CASSPGLANYNEQFF.

V gene TRBV6-5 combines with J gene TRBJ1-6; the D is unclear. The germline V gene encodes CDR1 MNHEY and CDR2 SVGAGI. V lost 0 bases and J 5 bases, leaving 11 bases between the germline ends. This CDR3 contains 16 residues. This CDR3 reads CASSYSSGFDNSPLHF. The CDR3, as DNA: TGTGCCAGCAGTTACTCGTCCGGGTTCGATAATTCACCCCTCCACTTT.

V usage is TRBV3-1 (or the pseudogene TRBV3-2) and J usage is TRBJ2-2; D is perhaps TRBD1 (5 bases). Trimming removed 3 bases from V and 4 bases from J, with 9 bases in between. The germline CDR1 and CDR2 sequences are LGHDT and YNNKEL (reference sequence). The CDR3 is 14 residues long. The chain's CDR3 is CASSQDTFTGELFF. The CDR3 DNA reads TGTGCCAGCAGCCAGGACACCTTCACCGGGGAGCTGTTTTTT.

V is TRBV6-1 and J is TRBJ2-3; D is ambiguous. The CDR3 has 15 residues. CDR1 is MNHNS and CDR2 is SASEGT in the germline V gene. The V gene lost 1 base and the J gene lost 0 bases, with 8 bases spanning the gap. CDR3 amino acids: CASSEVRQSTDTQYF. CDR3 sequence (DNA): TGTGCCAGCAGTGAAGTGAGGCAGAGCACAGATACGCAGTATTTT.

This clone occurred a few times. The chain joins TRBV7-9 to TRBJ2-2; no definite D call. The ends were cut back, 0 bases at V and 9 bases at J, with 8 bases in the middle. Germline V gene data show CDR1 as SEHNR and CDR2 as FQNEAQ (reference sequence). The CDR3 extends over 13 amino acids. DNA of the CDR3: TGTGCCAGCAGCTTAGCGGAGAGGTGGGAGCTGTTTTTT. Translation: CASSLAERWELFF.

The chain uses TRBV11-2 and TRBJ2-2; 10 positions agree with TRBD2. The CDR3 runs 16 residues. The germline gives CDR1 SGHAT, CDR2 FQNNGV. V lost 1 base and J lost 9; bases outside the gene matches: 8. DNA for the CDR3: TGTGCCAGCAGCTTAGGGTTAGCGGGAGGTGGCTGGGAGCTGTTTTTT. This encodes CASSLGLAGGGWELFF.

This clone was recorded only once. The genes are TRBV7-8 and TRBJ1-5, with 8 bases lining up with TRBD1. The CDR3 extends over 15 amino acids. V dropped 1 base and J dropped 6; count of bases not matched to a gene: 5. CDR1 SGHVS and CDR2 FQNEAQ come from the germline V gene. The CDR3: CASSLDNRGSQPQHF. The CDR3 bases are TGTGCCAGCAGCTTAGACAACAGGGGGTCTCAGCCCCAGCATTTT.

The rearrangement joins TRBV19 to TRBJ2-2; 9 bases are shared with TRBD2. The CDR3 contains 14 residues. J gave up 0 bases and V 8 bases, and 1 base lay outside the gene matches. Germline CDR1 and CDR2: LNHDA and SQIVND (reference sequence). CDR3 in DNA: TGTGCCAGTCGACTAGCGGCGAACACCGGGGAGCTGTTTTTT. Amino acids: CASRLAANTGELFF. The complete variable domain, with remaining parts taken from reference TRBV19 and TRBJ2-2, reads DGGITQSPKYLFRKEGQNVTLSCEQNLNHDAMYWYRQDPGQGLRLIYYSQIVNDFQKGDIAEGYSVSREKKESFPLTVTSAQKNPTAFYLCASRLAANTGELFFGEGSRLTVL.

V and J are TRBV10-1 and TRBJ1-5, with D maybe TRBD1 (5 bases). The germline gives CDR1 WNHNN, CDR2 SYGVQD (reference sequence). V lost 2 bases and J lost 4, with 6 bases in between. This CDR3 has 13 amino acids. The CDR3 DNA is TGCGCCAGCAGTGAGGCAGGGAATCAGCCCCAGCATTTT. It specifies CASSEAGNQPQHF.

The chain uses TRBV4-1 and TRBJ2-5; possibly TRBD2 for D (6 bases). The CDR3 loop spans 15 amino acids. CDR1 is MGHRA, CDR2 YSYEKL, per germline. Trimming left V 0 bases short and J 4 bases short, with 12 bases between. CDR3 amino acids: CASSQDLGGSETQYF. CDR3 DNA sequence: TGCGCCAGCAGCCAAGATTTGGGGGGATCAGAGACCCAGTACTTC.

The chain couples TRBV2 to TRBJ2-7, with TRBD2 matching over 7 bases. With V trimmed by 1 base and J by 3 bases, 3 bases remained unmatched. The germline CDR1 and CDR2 sequences are SNHLY and FYNNEI. The CDR3 spans 14 residues. CDR3 protein: CASSEVLADYEQYF. The DNA for the CDR3 is TGTGCCAGCAGTGAAGTTCTAGCGGACTACGAGCAGTACTTC.

CDR3 DNA: TGTGCCTGGAGTCGTACAGGGGCGTATGGCTACACCTTC. This encodes CAWSRTGAYGYTF. The rearrangement uses TRBV30 and TRBJ1-2; 7 bases align to TRBD1. CDR1 GTSNPN and CDR2 SVGIG come from the germline V gene (reference sequence). The CDR3 contains 13 residues. Losses at the gene ends were 2 bases for V and 5 bases for J; bases not matched to a gene: 5.

The chain couples TRBV11-3 to TRBJ2-3; 10 positions match TRBD2. The V gene end was trimmed by 4 bases and the J gene end by 3 bases; junction bases not matched to a gene: 4. Germline CDR1 reads SGHNT; CDR2 reads YENEEA. The CDR3 covers 15 residues. The CDR3 sequence is CASSSPGLATDTQYF. The DNA of the CDR3 is TGTGCCAGCAGCTCTCCGGGACTAGCGACAGATACGCAGTATTTT.